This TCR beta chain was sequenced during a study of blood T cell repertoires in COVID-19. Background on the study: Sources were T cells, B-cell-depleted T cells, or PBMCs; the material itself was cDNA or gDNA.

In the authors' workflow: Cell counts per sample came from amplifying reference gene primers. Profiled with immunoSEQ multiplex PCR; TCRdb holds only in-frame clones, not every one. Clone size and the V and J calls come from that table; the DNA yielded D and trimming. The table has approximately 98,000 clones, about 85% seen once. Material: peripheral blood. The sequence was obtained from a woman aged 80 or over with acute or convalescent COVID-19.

The CDR3 loop reads CASSHSRGRTGYTF. In nucleotides, the CDR3 is TGTGCCAGCAGCCATTCCAGGGGACGTACAGGCTACACCTTC. The V and J genes are TRBV3-1 (or the pseudogene TRBV3-2) and TRBJ1-2; the D gene is possibly TRBD1 (6 bases). The CDR3 has 14 residues. V was trimmed by 3 bases and J by 8 bases, leaving 16 bases between them. Germline assignment: CDR1 LGHDT and CDR2 YNNKEL (reference sequence).